Given below is one T cell receptor (beta chain) in context. The antigen remains unidentified. The CDR3 totals 17 residues. CDR1 is SGDLS and CDR2 is YYNGEE in the germline V gene. V was clipped by 4 bases and J by 3 bases; unmatched bases: 13. This entry comes from a study of graft-versus-host responses after intestinal transplantation. Turning to the study itself: Those transplanted obtained multivisceral, liver-intestinal, or isolated intestinal grafts. Findings of the study overall: Marrow from the recipient contained GvH clones, some of which had appeared first in ileum or blood. Researchers found peak circulating GvH clone levels linked to early post-transplant HvG declines.

Clones were sequenced by immunoSEQ multiplex PCR, and TCRdb holds only the in-frame ones, with some missing. The data hold under 130,000 clones, with over 85% observed a single time. This receptor was obtained from a human donor who received an intestinal transplant. The rearrangement links TRBV9 to TRBJ1-2; 9 positions agree with TRBD1. This sample comprised unstimulated CD8+ T cells sorted from spleen or lymph node cells, obtained before intestinal transplant. The DNA for the CDR3 is TGTGCCAGCAGCACCGGTGGAGGGGACAGGGAGGACTATGGCTACACCTTC. Its protein product is CASSTGGGDREDYGYTF.